The clone carrying this T cell receptor (beta chain) was detected only a few times. No antigen is known for it. CDR3 length equals 12 residues. CDR1 is MNHNY, CDR2 SVGAGI, per germline (reference sequence). V lost 6 bases and J lost 7; bases outside the gene matches: 3. These data come from a study of response to subunit inactivated influenza vaccine. Study-level findings and limits: Authors suggested few new T cells are recruited by each seasonal influenza vaccination.

TCRdb re-called the RT-PCR reads through MiXCR, storing one row per CDR3 protein. The sample has approximately 170,000 distinct CDR3 sequences, about 12% seen once. These same records also appear under a second study, on T cells expressing NK-cell markers. According to that study: 5'RACE template switching with UMIs produced the TCR beta cDNA. Sorted CD3+CD56-NKG2C+, CD3+CD56+NKG2C+ and CD3+CD56+NKG2C- T cells supplied the TCR beta repertoires. A handful of donors likewise had their CD3+CD56-NKG2C+ fraction led by these clonotypes. What remained unclear was the HCMV specificity of expanded NKG2C+ T cell clones.

Sequencing was performed on CD8+ T cells sorted from PBMCs, taken roughly 13 days after vaccination. The TCR sequence derives from a man between 45 and 60 years old who received an inactivated influenza vaccine. This chain uses TRBV6-6 with TRBJ1-5, with TRBD1 matching over 7 bases. The CDR3 DNA sequence: TGTGCCAGCAGCGACAGGGTGCAGCCCCAGCATTTT. Its translation is CASSDRVQPQHF.